This T cell receptor beta chain originates from a study of identical twins. Regarding the study as a whole: Fewer insertions were carried by abundant cord blood beta clonotypes, but none was seen in memory repertoires.

CDR1 LNHDA and CDR2 SQIVND come from the germline V gene (reference sequence). With 5 bases removed from V and 2 bases from J, the gap between germline ends came to 9 bases. The CDR3 spans 13 residues. A universal primer site was added by template switching, and unique molecular identifiers were carried by the cDNA. TCRdb re-called the 5' RACE reads through MiXCR, storing one row per CDR3 protein. Altogether some 630,000 distinct CDR3 sequences are present, 7% to 7.5% being singletons, with the ten largest covering 1.6%. Note on this clonotype: The antigen is unknown.

These data also featured in a second study, about yellow fever vaccine responses in identical twins.

The source is a woman in her late teens or twenties in good health. The sample consisted of PBMCs. The V and J genes are TRBV19 and TRBJ1-2; D call uncertain. CDR3 region: CASSRTSNYGYTF. In DNA, the CDR3 is TGTGCCAGTAGTCGAACTTCCAACTATGGCTACACCTTC.